This T cell receptor beta chain appears in the sequencing data of a study of OX40 agonist ivuxolimab in advanced cancers. Germline V CDR1 and CDR2: WSHSY, SAAADI. This CDR3 has 16 residues. J gave up 4 bases and V 3 bases, and 6 bases lay outside the gene matches. TCRdb keeps only in-frame clones here, not all; method: immunoSEQ multiplex PCR. In the table there are 30,000 to 35,000 clones, approximately 91% of which are singletons. Sequencing used CD4+ or CD8+ T cells sorted from blood, obtained in a trial of the OX40 agonist ivuxolimab. This TCR was sampled from an adult with an advanced solid tumor such as melanoma, head and neck, liver or kidney cancer. The genes are TRBV10-2 and TRBJ2-3; 11 bases line up with TRBD2. The DNA for the CDR3 is TGCGCCAGCAGTGACTTAACTAGCGGGGGCCCAGATACGCAGTATTTT. Residues: CASSDLTSGGPDTQYF.